A single sample is the source of the 23 T cell receptor beta chains below, sequenced in a study of blood T cell repertoires in COVID-19. Generated by immunoSEQ multiplex PCR, the TCRdb table keeps only in-frame clones and is missing some. The table includes 55,000 to 70,000 clones, approximately 92% detected once. Sequencing was carried out using peripheral blood. The receptor source for this set is a man aged 55 to 70 with acute or convalescent COVID-19.

This clone was picked up one time. The J gene is TRBJ1-1, the V gene TRBV2, with D possibly matching TRBD1 (5 bases). CDR3 length: 13 amino acids. The V gene's germline CDR1 is SNHLY and CDR2 FYNNEI. V was shortened by 2 bases and J by 4 bases, with 8 bases between the two germline ends. CDR3 amino acids: CASSENGGTEAFF. The CDR3 nucleotides are TGTGCCAGCAGTGAAAACGGGGGCACTGAAGCTTTCTTT.

This chain links TRBV3-1 (or the pseudogene TRBV3-2) with TRBJ2-7; possibly TRBD1 for D (6 bases). The CDR3 covers 13 residues. Trimming cost V 6 bases and J 4 bases, with 13 bases left between them. The V gene's germline CDR1 is LGHDT and CDR2 YNNKEL (reference sequence). CDR3 sequence: CASSKDRSYEQYF. The CDR3 region has the DNA TGTGCCAGCAGTAAGGACAGAAGTTACGAGCAGTACTTC.

This chain connects TRBV27 to TRBJ1-5; 7 bases are shared with TRBD1. Germline trimming cut 8 bases from V and 5 bases from J; bases unmatched to any gene: 12. Germline V gene lookup returns CDR1 MNHEY and CDR2 SMNVEV (reference sequence). The CDR3 sequence is 15 residues long. CDR3 coding DNA: TGTGCCAGCGGAGACAGGGAGTTGGGGTATCAGCCCCAGCATTTT. Translation: CASGDRELGYQPQHF.

J is TRBJ1-6 and V is TRBV9, with 8 bases lining up with TRBD1. This CDR3 is built from 14 residues. Germline V lookup: CDR1 SGDLS, CDR2 YYNGEE. Trimming cost V 2 bases and J 10 bases; bases outside gene matches: 5. CDR3 sequence (DNA): TGTGCCAGCAGCGTGCGGGACAGGACATCACCCCTCCACTTT. Translated, it gives CASSVRDRTSPLHF.

This CDR3 is CASSLFWDRASSYNSPLHF. CDR3 nucleotide sequence: TGTGCCAGCAGCTTGTTCTGGGACAGGGCGAGCTCCTATAATTCACCCCTCCACTTT. V and J are TRBV5-6 and TRBJ1-6; 9 positions agree with TRBD1. The ends lost 1 base at V and 0 bases at J; junction bases unmatched: 8. CDR1 SGHDT and CDR2 YYEEEE come from the germline V gene. This CDR3 spans 19 amino acids.

The CDR3 DNA sequence: TGTGCCAGCAGCCAAAGTTCCGACAGGAACGAGCAGTACTTC. It yields the protein CASSQSSDRNEQYF. This chain links TRBV3-1 (or the pseudogene TRBV3-2) with TRBJ2-7, with TRBD1 as a possible D gene (6 bases). Trimming cost V 2 bases and J 5 bases, with 13 bases left between them. The germline gives CDR1 LGHDT, CDR2 YNNKEL (reference sequence). The CDR3 totals 14 residues.

The chain has TRBV7-6 and TRBJ2-5; 8 bases are shared with TRBD2. Germline loops: CDR1 SGHVS, CDR2 FNYEAQ. This CDR3 spans 15 amino acids. V was clipped by 1 base and J by 5 bases; unmatched bases: 6. The CDR3: CASSLVGSGTETQYF. The CDR3 DNA reads as TGTGCCAGCAGCTTAGTTGGTAGCGGGACGGAGACCCAGTACTTC. The variable domain in full, completed from reference TRBV7-6 and TRBJ2-5, reads GAGVSQSPRYKVTKRGQDVALRCDPISGHVSLYWYRQALGQGPEFLTYFNYEAQQDKSGLPNDRFSAERPEGSISTLTIQRTEQRDSAMYRCASSLVGSGTETQYFGPGTRLLVL.

The chain employs TRBV11-2 and TRBJ1-4, with 7 bases identical to TRBD1. Germline V gives CDR1 SGHAT, CDR2 FQNNGV. The length of the CDR3 is 15 residues. V was clipped by 5 bases and J by 6 bases; unmatched bases: 9. CDR3 sequence: CASSTHRGRDEKLFF. The DNA of the CDR3 is TGTGCCAGCAGCACCCACAGGGGAAGGGATGAAAAACTGTTTTTT. Full variable domain (missing parts from reference TRBV11-2 and TRBJ1-4): EAGVAQSPRYKIIEKRQSVAFWCNPISGHATLYWYQQILGQGPKLLIQFQNNGVVDDSQLPKDRFSAERLKGVDSTLKIQPAKLEDSAVYLCASSTHRGRDEKLFFGSGTQLSVL.

The rearrangement links TRBV28 to TRBJ2-2, with no clear D. CDR3 length equals 16 residues. V lost 2 bases and J 0 bases, leaving 10 bases between the germline ends. From germline, CDR1 is MDHEN and CDR2 SYDVKM. CDR3 bases: TGTGCCAGCAGTTTACTTACGACATCGAACACCGGGGAGCTGTTTTTT. It yields the protein CASSLLTTSNTGELFF.

The chain recombines TRBV11-3 with TRBJ2-3; 9 positions match TRBD1. The V segment lost 2 bases and the J segment 5 bases; nucleotides outside the gene matches: 5. Per the germline V gene, CDR1 is SGHNT and CDR2 is YENEEA. The CDR3 runs to 15 residues. CDR3: CASSLRSDRGDTQYF. In DNA form, the CDR3 reads TGTGCCAGCAGCTTAAGATCGGACAGGGGAGATACGCAGTATTTT. Supplemented by reference TRBV11-3 and TRBJ2-3, the full variable domain reads EAGVVQSPRYKIIEKKQPVAFWCNPISGHNTLYWYLQNLGQGPELLIRYENEEAVDDSQLPKDRFSAERLKGVDSTLKIQPAELGDSAVYLCASSLRSDRGDTQYFGPGTRLTVL.

For the CDR3, the DNA is TGTGCCAGCAGTACAAGGGACAGGGGTTCCTACGAGCAGTACTTC. Its translation: CASSTRDRGSYEQYF. The chain links TRBV27 to TRBJ2-7; TRBD1 agrees at 10 bases. Germline values: CDR1 MNHEY, CDR2 SMNVEV (reference sequence). The J segment lost 1 base and the V segment lost 5 bases, leaving 5 bases of the junction unmatched. CDR3 length: 15 amino acids.

V and J are TRBV7-9 and TRBJ1-6; D unclear. Germline V gene sequence: CDR1 SEHNR, CDR2 FQNEAQ (reference sequence). This CDR3 comprises 14 residues. With 1 base removed from V and 4 bases from J, the gap between germline ends came to 5 bases. The CDR3 DNA is TGTGCCAGCAGCTTAGACAGTTATAATTCACCCCTCCACTTT. Amino acid sequence: CASSLDSYNSPLHF.

The chain has TRBV6-5 and TRBJ1-1, with D maybe TRBD1 (6 bases). Trimming removed 6 bases from V and 5 bases from J, with 16 bases in between. CDR1 MNHEY and CDR2 SVGAGI come from the germline V gene. The CDR3 is 14 residues long. CDR3 sequence: CASRPSGAGTEAFF. The CDR3 nucleotides read TGTGCCAGCAGACCATCAGGGGCAGGGACTGAAGCTTTCTTT.

The chain joins TRBV4-3 to TRBJ1-5, with D unresolved. V was trimmed by 0 bases and J by 6 bases, leaving 9 bases between them. Germline assignment: CDR1 LGHNA and CDR2 YSLEER. The CDR3 covers 14 residues. The DNA of the CDR3 is TGCGCCAGCAGCCAAGATTCCAGATCTCAGCCCCAGCATTTT. Its protein product is CASSQDSRSQPQHF.

The chain has TRBV30 and TRBJ1-6; D unclear. The CDR3 spans 16 residues. Trimming took off 3 bases at V and 4 bases at J, with 16 bases between the two ends. CDR1 and CDR2 (germline): GTSNPN, SVGIG (reference sequence). The CDR3 reads CAWRAEDLPYNSPLHF. CDR3 nucleotides: TGTGCCTGGAGGGCCGAGGACTTGCCTTATAATTCACCCCTCCACTTT.

This chain joins TRBV6-5 and TRBJ1-2, with D tentatively TRBD1 (6 bases). The CDR3 is 16 residues long. Trimming pared 0 bases from V and 5 bases from J, leaving 16 bases between. Germline-derived CDR1 and CDR2 are MNHEY and SVGAGI. CDR3 sequence reads: CASSYSVPGEGYGYTF. The CDR3 DNA sequence: TGTGCCAGCAGTTACTCGGTGCCAGGGGAGGGGTATGGCTACACCTTC.

This rearrangement joins TRBV13 to TRBJ2-5, with 9 bases aligning to TRBD1. The germline CDR1 and CDR2 sequences are PRHDT and FYEKMQ (reference sequence). The CDR3 runs 14 residues. V lost 5 bases, J lost 7 bases, and 8 bases stayed unmatched. The CDR3, as DNA: TGTGCCAGCAGCCTGACAGGGGGAAGCGGGACCCAGTACTTC. Translating it yields CASSLTGGSGTQYF. Using reference TRBV13 and TRBJ2-5 for the parts outside the CDR3, the full variable domain is AAGVIQSPRHLIKEKRETATLKCYPIPRHDTVYWYQQGPGQDPQFLISFYEKMQSDKGSIPDRFSAQQFSDYHSELNMSSLELGDSALYFCASSLTGGSGTQYFGPGTRLLVL.

The chain recombines TRBV29-1 with TRBJ1-2; 10 bases line up with TRBD1. The V and J ends lost 6 bases and 4 bases, in that order; junction bases with no gene match: 5. Germline assignment: CDR1 SQVTM and CDR2 ANQGSEA. The CDR3 consists of 13 residues. CDR3 sequence reads: CSVGTGDPYGYTF. In DNA, the CDR3 is TGCAGCGTCGGGACAGGGGATCCCTATGGCTACACCTTC. Variable domain in full (rest from reference TRBV29-1 and TRBJ1-2): SAVISQKPSRDICQRGTSLTIQCQVDSQVTMMFWYRQQPGQSLTLIATANQGSEATYESGFVIDKFPISRPNLTFSTLTVSNMSPEDSSIYLCSVGTGDPYGYTFGSGTRLTVV.

This clone was detected only once. The genes are TRBV27 and TRBJ1-2; no clear D gene. V was trimmed by 4 bases and J by 10 bases, leaving 16 bases between them. The CDR3 has 13 residues. Germline V gene data show CDR1 as MNHEY and CDR2 as SMNVEV (reference sequence). DNA for the CDR3: TGTGCCAGCAGTTGGTCGGGTCGTGACTTCTACACCTTC. Its translation is CASSWSGRDFYTF.

The J gene is TRBJ1-5, the V gene TRBV7-8; TRBD1 might be the D (5 bases). Germline lookup yields CDR1 SGHVS and CDR2 FQNEAQ. The CDR3 consists of 14 residues. The V and J ends lost 5 bases and 6 bases respectively, with 14 bases between them. The DNA for the CDR3 is TGTGCCAGCAGCCGTGACAGAGACAGTCAGCCCCAGCATTTT. Encoded protein: CASSRDRDSQPQHF.

The chain recombines TRBV19 with TRBJ2-2, with TRBD1 matching over 7 bases. Germline values: CDR1 LNHDA, CDR2 SQIVND (reference sequence). This CDR3 spans 15 amino acids. Trimming removed 6 bases from V and 8 bases from J; junction bases left unmatched: 12. The CDR3 loop reads CASRPGQPVSGELFF. As DNA, the CDR3 is TGTGCCAGTAGGCCGGGACAGCCGGTTTCTGGGGAGCTGTTTTTT.

V usage is TRBV15 and J usage is TRBJ2-7; 7 nucleotides align to TRBD1. The CDR3 has 15 amino acids. V gave up 5 bases and J gave up 2 bases; unmatched junction bases: 9. CDR1 is LNHNV, CDR2 YYDKDF, per germline (reference sequence). CDR3: CATSVETGKAYEQYF. The CDR3 DNA sequence: TGTGCCACCAGCGTTGAGACAGGGAAGGCCTACGAGCAGTACTTC.

This chain joins TRBV23-1 and TRBJ2-7; a weak D match, TRBD2 (6 bases). TRBV23-1 is placed among ORFs of uncertain function. V was trimmed by 3 bases and J by 3 bases, leaving 6 bases between them. The CDR3 totals 12 residues. The CDR3 nucleotides are TGCGCCAGCAGTCAGCGGGGCTACGAGCAGTACTTC. Protein: CASSQRGYEQYF.